One and the same sample provided the 12 T cell receptor beta chains below, sequenced in a study of CD8+ T cells in alopecia areata. The sequencing template was cDNA reverse transcribed from extracted RNA. Sequencing was performed with immunoSEQ multiplex PCR; in TCRdb, only in-frame clones are kept and a portion is missing. The sample holds 87,000 or so clones; approximately 70% are singletons and the top ten take approximately 15%. The treatment is: oral pan-JAK inhibitor, 5-10 mg twice daily. Sequencing was performed on CD8+ T cells sorted from blood, taken around week 44, from a patient treated with tofacitinib. All receptors come from a human donor with alopecia areata.

The V call is TRBV30, the J call TRBJ1-6, with D perhaps matching TRBD1 (6 bases). There are 15 residues in the CDR3. V was clipped by 4 bases and J by 0 bases, with 10 bases between them. In germline, CDR1 is GTSNPN, CDR2 SVGIG (reference sequence). CDR3 residues: CAWIDRSSYNSPLHF. The CDR3 nucleotides are TGTGCCTGGATCGACAGGAGCTCCTATAATTCACCCCTCCACTTT.

This clone is a singleton in its sample. The genes are TRBV20-1 and TRBJ1-2; possibly TRBD1 for D (5 bases). The CDR3 is made up of 11 amino acids. Germline V lookup: CDR1 DFQATT, CDR2 SNEGSKA (reference sequence). Between the trimmed V and J ends, which lost 2 bases and 6 bases, there was a span of 7 bases. The CDR3 loop is CSARPRDGYTF. CDR3 DNA sequence: TGCAGTGCTAGACCCAGGGATGGCTACACCTTC.

This chain uses TRBV6-1 with TRBJ2-3; possible D gene TRBD1, 6 bases. The CDR3 sequence is 17 residues long. Germline assignment: CDR1 MNHNS and CDR2 SASEGT. V lost 0 bases and J 0 bases, leaving 13 bases between the germline ends. This CDR3 is CASSEAHADRSTDTQYF. CDR3 bases: TGTGCCAGCAGTGAAGCCCACGCTGACAGGAGCACAGATACGCAGTATTTT.

V usage is TRBV9 and J usage is TRBJ2-2; either TRBD1 or TRBD2 may fit D (5 bases each). V lost 4 bases to trimming and J lost 6 bases, with 16 bases between them. The CDR3 extends over 15 amino acids. Germline assignment: CDR1 SGDLS and CDR2 YYNGEE. CDR3 bases: TGTGCCAGCAGCTCCGAAGGGACGAAGGCCGGGGAGCTGTTTTTT. Encoded protein: CASSSEGTKAGELFF.

This chain links TRBV19 with TRBJ1-5, with D possibly matching TRBD1 (6 bases). V lost 5 bases and J lost 0, with 11 bases in between. Germline CDR1 reads LNHDA; CDR2 reads SQIVND (reference sequence). This CDR3 region has 15 residues. The CDR3 DNA sequence: TGTGCCAGTAGTGGGACACTGTATAGCAATCAGCCCCAGCATTTT. It is translated as CASSGTLYSNQPQHF.

This clone occurred a few times. V is TRBV5-1 and J is TRBJ2-5; tentative D call: TRBD2 (5 bases). V was clipped by 5 bases and J by 5 bases, with 16 bases between them. The CDR3 runs 14 residues. The germline V gene encodes CDR1 SGHRS and CDR2 YFSETQ. The DNA for the CDR3 is TGCGCCAGCAGGGGAGTTCCGGGATTGGAGACCCAGTACTTC. Protein sequence: CASRGVPGLETQYF.

The gene calls are TRBV11-2 and TRBJ2-1; possible D gene TRBD1, 6 bases. Germline CDR1 reads SGHAT; CDR2 reads FQNNGV. V was shortened by 10 bases and J by 0 bases, with 13 bases between the two germline ends. The CDR3 is 14 amino acids. CDR3 residues: CATFDRSSYNEQFF. The CDR3, as DNA: TGTGCCACCTTCGACAGGTCCTCCTACAATGAGCAGTTCTTC.

The rearrangement links TRBV4-3 to TRBJ1-2; D gene ambiguous. The CDR3 length is 13 residues. CDR1 is LGHNA and CDR2 is YSLEER in the germline V gene. V lost 4 bases and J lost 3, with 9 bases in between. The CDR3 spells CASSLTVDYGYTF. CDR3 bases: TGCGCCAGCAGCCTCACGGTGGACTATGGCTACACCTTC.

This chain connects TRBV11-2 to TRBJ2-5, with a possible D match to TRBD1 (6 bases). Germline CDR1 reads SGHAT; CDR2 reads FQNNGV. V gave up 4 bases and J gave up 2 bases, with 8 bases separating them. This CDR3 has 13 amino acids. CDR3 coding DNA: TGTGCCAGCAGCTCCGGACAGCAAGAGACCCAGTACTTC. Encoded protein: CASSSGQQETQYF.

Note on this clone: The sample has other DNA sequences that encode this CDR3 too. This chain joins TRBV29-1 and TRBJ2-1, with D tentatively TRBD2 (6 bases). This CDR3 has 11 residues. Germline loops: CDR1 SQVTM, CDR2 ANQGSEA. V dropped 3 bases and J dropped 6 bases, with 6 bases sitting between them. Here the CDR3 reads CSVEGGNEQFF. The CDR3 DNA is TGCAGCGTTGAGGGGGGCAATGAGCAGTTCTTC.

The chain combines TRBV6-6 with TRBJ1-3; D not resolved. V was cut by 4 bases and J by 4 bases, with 5 bases left in between. The germline CDR1 and CDR2 sequences are MNHNY and SVGAGI (reference sequence). CDR3 length: 12 residues. CDR3 nucleotide sequence: TGTGCCAGCAGTTCAAGGGGAAACACCATATATTTT. Amino acid sequence: CASSSRGNTIYF.

This clone has just a few counts. Other nucleotide sequences in the sample specify the same CDR3. The V gene is TRBV7-3, the J gene TRBJ1-1; D is undetermined. Trimming shortened V by 0 bases and J by 0 bases, and 8 bases separated the two germline ends. CDR1 is SGHTA, CDR2 FQGTGA, per germline. This CDR3 comprises 15 residues. The CDR3 loop is CASSLTRGMNTEAFF. CDR3 nucleotides: TGTGCCAGCAGCTTAACGCGAGGTATGAACACTGAAGCTTTCTTT. Supplemented by reference TRBV7-3 and TRBJ1-1, the full variable domain reads GAGVSQTPSNKVTEKGKYVELRCDPISGHTALYWYRQSLGQGPEFLIYFQGTGAADDSGLPNDRFFAVRPEGSVSTLKIQRTERGDSAVYLCASSLTRGMNTEAFFGQGTRLTVV.